Listed below are T cell receptor beta chains from one sample, sequenced in a study of blood T cell repertoires in COVID-19. Measured with immunoSEQ multiplex PCR; TCRdb has only the in-frame clones, and not every one. The sample holds 100,000 to 150,000 clones, about four fifths seen once. Material for sequencing was peripheral blood. Source of these receptors: a man in his 60s with acute or convalescent COVID-19. The CDR3 runs from the conserved cysteine through the conserved F or W. A D gene is named only where the DNA matches it firmly. Some rows mark clone size as missing; the rest say once, few, many or name a class of expanded clone.

NA,NA,TRBJ2-1,TRBV7-5,CARSLALAGRIYRSYNEQFF,TGTGCCAGAAGCTTAGCTCTAGCGGGCAGGATATACCGCTCCTACAATGAGCAGTTCTTC
TRBD2,once,TRBJ2-3,TRBV5-1,CASSSSVAGGVPDTQYF,TGCGCCAGCAGCTCTTCTGTAGCGGGAGGGGTACCAGATACGCAGTATTTT
NA,NA,TRBJ2-1,TRBV4-1,CASSLDTRPYNEQFF,TGCGCCAGCAGCTTGGACACCCGACCCTACAATGAGCAGTTCTTC
NA,NA,TRBJ2-7,TRBV9,CASSVGDYSYEQYF,TGTGCCAGCAGCGTAGGCGATTACTCCTACGAGCAGTACTTC
TRBD2,NA,TRBJ2-3,TRBV7-2,CASSLTSGRDTQYF,TGTGCCAGCAGCTTAACTAGCGGGAGGGATACGCAGTATTTT
TRBD2,NA,TRBJ2-2,TRBV28,CASSLGGRVTGELFF,TGTGCCAGCAGTTTAGGCGGGAGGGTTACCGGGGAGCTGTTTTTT
TRBD1,NA,TRBJ2-5,TRBV20-1,CSAGTVETQYF,TGCAGTGCGGGGACAGTAGAGACCCAGTACTTC
NA,NA,TRBJ2-5,TRBV5-1,CASSLLASQETQYF,TGCGCCAGCAGCTTGCTGGCCAGTCAAGAGACCCAGTACTTC
TRBD2,NA,TRBJ2-1,TRBV7-2,CASSWTRDYNEQFF,TGTGCCAGCAGCTGGACTAGGGACTACAATGAGCAGTTCTTC
NA,NA,TRBJ2-5,TRBV18,CASSPNGGPEETQYF,TGTGCCAGCTCACCTAACGGCGGGCCAGAAGAGACCCAGTACTTC
TRBD1,NA,TRBJ2-1,TRBV28,CASRLRQGWPNEQFF,TGTGCCAGCAGACTTCGACAGGGTTGGCCCAATGAGCAGTTCTTC
NA,NA,TRBJ2-1,TRBV24-1,CATSDLVGHYNEQFF,TGTGCCACCAGTGATTTAGTAGGACACTACAATGAGCAGTTCTTC
NA,NA,TRBJ1-2,TRBV29-1,CSVEVAALAGYTF,TGCAGCGTTGAAGTCGCGGCCCTGGCTGGCTACACCTTC
NA,NA,TRBJ1-1,TRBV19,CASSSRGFDEAFF,TGTGCCAGTAGTTCGAGGGGGTTCGATGAAGCTTTCTTT
TRBD1,NA,TRBJ2-3,TRBV7-2,CASSLTGGGSTDTQYF,TGTGCCAGCAGCTTAACAGGGGGTGGTAGCACAGATACGCAGTATTTT
TRBD2,NA,TRBJ2-1,TRBV28,CASSFGGLDSEQFF,TGTGCCAGCAGTTTCGGGGGACTAGACTCTGAGCAGTTCTTC
TRBD1,NA,TRBJ2-7,TRBV3-1/TRBV3-2,CASSRQGAAGEQYF,TGTGCCAGCAGCCGACAGGGGGCAGCTGGGGAGCAGTACTTC
TRBD2,once,TRBJ2-1,TRBV7-8,CASRRTSGIGPSYNEQFF,TGTGCCAGCAGACGGACTAGCGGGATAGGTCCCTCCTACAATGAGCAGTTCTTC
TRBD2,NA,TRBJ2-3,TRBV9,CASSGTSGSWADTQYF,TGTGCCAGCAGCGGTACTAGCGGGAGCTGGGCAGATACGCAGTATTTT
NA,NA,TRBJ1-4,TRBV28,CASSRSGDGEKLFF,TGTGCCAGCAGCCGATCAGGGGACGGTGAAAAACTGTTTTTT
NA,NA,TRBJ1-3,TRBV14,CASSRDSGNTIYF,TGTGCCAGCAGTCGGGACTCTGGAAACACCATATATTTT
TRBD2,few,TRBJ2-3,TRBV4-2,CASSQDHGRSQLDTQYF,TGTGCCAGCAGCCAAGATCACGGGAGGTCCCAATTAGATACGCAGTATTTT
TRBD1,NA,TRBJ1-2,TRBV12-3/TRBV12-4,CASSPGGFYGYTF,TGTGCCAGCAGCCCAGGGGGTTTCTATGGCTACACCTTC
TRBD1,NA,TRBJ2-3,TRBV7-9,CASSLGQQFRTDTQYF,TGTGCCAGCAGCTTGGGACAGCAATTCAGGACAGATACGCAGTATTTT
TRBD2,NA,TRBJ2-1,TRBV30,CAWSVPGLAGRNEQFF,TGTGCCTGGAGTGTACCGGGACTAGCGGGAAGAAATGAGCAGTTCTTC
NA,once,TRBJ2-1,TRBV27,CASSLDIYNEQFF,TGTGCCAGCAGTCTGGACATTTACAATGAGCAGTTCTTC
NA,NA,TRBJ2-1,TRBV3-1/TRBV3-2,CASSQEEGYNEQFF,TGTGCCAGCAGCCAAGAAGAGGGCTACAATGAGCAGTTCTTC
NA,NA,TRBJ1-2,TRBV29-1,CSVEDPGSYGYTF,TGCAGCGTTGAAGATCCAGGGTCCTATGGCTACACCTTC
NA,NA,TRBJ1-1,TRBV11-2,CASSAGLNTEAFF,TGTGCCAGCAGCGCAGGGCTGAACACTGAAGCTTTCTTT
NA,NA,TRBJ2-1,TRBV10-3,CAIASGSSYNEQFF,TGTGCCATAGCGAGCGGTAGCTCCTACAATGAGCAGTTCTTC
NA,NA,TRBJ1-5,TRBV19,CASSSVHNQPQHF,TGTGCCAGTAGTAGCGTTCACAATCAGCCCCAGCATTTT
NA,NA,TRBJ2-1,TRBV12-5,CASGLVGSKTYNEQFF,TGTGCTAGTGGTTTGGTAGGGAGCAAGACCTACAATGAGCAGTTCTTC
NA,NA,TRBJ2-2,TRBV6-2/TRBV6-3,CASSYSTGGELFF,TGTGCCAGCAGTTACTCGACGGGCGGGGAGCTGTTTTTT
TRBD1,NA,TRBJ2-7,TRBV5-1,CASSGRTGTLDEQYF,TGCGCCAGCAGCGGGAGGACAGGGACTTTGGACGAGCAGTACTTC
TRBD1,NA,TRBJ1-6,TRBV2,CASSEIGQDNSPLHF,TGTGCCAGCAGTGAAATAGGACAGGATAATTCACCCCTCCACTTT
NA,NA,TRBJ2-6,TRBV2,CASSGPAGSGANVLTF,TGTGCCAGCAGTGGCCCAGCGGGCTCTGGGGCCAACGTCCTGACTTTC
NA,NA,TRBJ2-7,TRBV5-4,CASSRSTGKSYEQYF,TGTGCCAGCAGCCGTTCGACGGGAAAGTCCTACGAGCAGTACTTC
NA,NA,TRBJ2-7,TRBV11-2,CASSLGTGYEQYF,TGTGCCAGCAGCTTAGGAACGGGATACGAGCAGTACTTC
NA,NA,TRBJ1-3,TRBV4-1,CASSQVGGAENTIYF,TGCGCCAGCAGCCAAGTGGGGGGGGCTGAAAACACCATATATTTT
TRBD1,NA,TRBJ1-4,TRBV18,CASSPTGFDEKLFF,TGTGCCAGCTCACCGACAGGGTTTGATGAAAAACTGTTTTTT
NA,NA,TRBJ1-1,TRBV7-9,CASSSDKNTEAFF,TGTGCCAGCAGCTCCGACAAGAACACTGAAGCTTTCTTT
NA,NA,TRBJ1-2,TRBV18,CASSPFSGGGYTF,TGTGCCAGCTCACCGTTCTCGGGGGGTGGCTACACCTTC
NA,NA,TRBJ2-2,TRBV21-1,CASSSPLSGRLNTGELFF,TGTGCCAGCAGCAGTCCCCTTAGCGGGAGGCTGAACACCGGGGAGCTGTTTTTT
NA,NA,TRBJ1-2,TRBV30,CAWSSERRVYGYTF,TGTGCCTGGTCTTCGGAGCGGAGGGTCTATGGCTACACCTTC
NA,NA,TRBJ2-7,TRBV6-2/TRBV6-3,CASSSSSSYEQYF,TGTGCCAGCAGCTCCTCTAGCTCCTACGAGCAGTACTTC
NA,NA,TRBJ1-2,TRBV6-6,CASSSAGKSGYTF,TGTGCCAGCAGTTCCGCAGGGAAGTCTGGCTACACCTTC
TRBD1,NA,TRBJ2-1,TRBV9,CASSADRGAYNEQFF,TGTGCCAGCAGCGCAGACAGGGGAGCCTACAATGAGCAGTTCTTC
TRBD2,NA,TRBJ2-1,TRBV27,CASSLSGGSSYNEQFF,TGTGCCAGCAGTTTATCTGGCGGGAGCTCCTACAATGAGCAGTTCTTC
TRBD2,few,TRBJ2-7,TRBV28,CASSLSASGRTYEQYF,TGTGCCAGCAGTTTATCCGCTAGCGGTAGGACCTACGAGCAGTACTTC
TRBD1,NA,TRBJ1-2,TRBV27,CASSFSGTGDYGYTF,TGTGCCAGCAGCTTTTCTGGGACAGGGGACTATGGCTACACCTTC
NA,NA,TRBJ1-2,TRBV6-7,CASSSDRYVYGYTF,TGTGCCAGCAGTTCAGACAGGTACGTATATGGCTACACCTTC
TRBD1,NA,TRBJ1-5,TRBV28,CASRDRQGDQPQHF,TGTGCCAGCAGGGACAGACAGGGAGATCAGCCCCAGCATTTT